This T cell receptor (beta chain) was sequenced for a study of response to subunit inactivated influenza vaccine. In its sample, this clonotype was seen many times. Its antigen is unknown. CDR1 and CDR2 from the germline V gene are MNHNS and SASEGT. CDR3 length: 14 residues. V lost 4 bases, J lost 1 base, and 10 bases lay in between. TCRdb itself ran the RT-PCR reads through MiXCR, one entry per CDR3 protein. The sample gives almost 250,000 distinct CDR3 sequences, over 9% of which show up once; less than 8.5% is in the top ten. Whole-study findings and limits: Only a handful of new T cells, the authors suggested, are recruited with each seasonal influenza vaccination.

This sequence joins TRBV6-1 and TRBJ1-1; D is unresolved. This clonotype was sampled from a middle-aged man who received an inactivated influenza vaccine. The sequencing used non-naive T cells sorted from PBMCs, collected roughly 2 weeks before vaccination. CDR3 sequence (DNA): TGTGCCAGCAGTGGAATGATGACGAACACTGAAGCTTTCTTT. Amino acid sequence: CASSGMMTNTEAFF.